Following are 27 T cell receptor beta chains from one sample sequenced in a study of Ad26.COV2.S vaccination and SARS-CoV-2 variants. Specified treatment: about 20 received Ad26.COV2.S at low or high dose, single or two shots; about 5 received placebo; per-sample allocation not given. Day 63 following the first vaccine or placebo injection was when the samples were taken. Here immunoSEQ multiplex PCR was the method, and the copy in TCRdb shows in-frame clones only, minus some. The table shows 290,000 or so clones, with 80% to 90% occurring only once. Sequencing used peripheral blood, obtained in a trial of Ad26.COV2.S vaccine versus placebo. The source of these receptors is a person between 18 and 60 years old who received the Ad26.COV2.S COVID-19 vaccine or a placebo.

This chain links TRBV5-1 with TRBJ2-7; D could derive from TRBD1 or TRBD2 (5 bases each). The V end was cut by 4 bases, the J end by 3 bases, with 20 bases between. Per germline, CDR1 SGHRS and CDR2 YFSETQ. The CDR3 is made up of 16 amino acids. The CDR3 bases are TGCGCCAGCAGCGTCCGGGACGTTCCCTGGGGCTACGAGCAGTACTTC. It codes for CASSVRDVPWGYEQYF.

A single count supports this clone. The chain carries TRBV6-1 and TRBJ1-3, with TRBD1 as a possible D gene (5 bases). V dropped 3 bases and J dropped 5 bases, with 11 bases sitting between them. The CDR3 totals 14 residues. CDR1 and CDR2 (germline): MNHNS, SASEGT. CDR3 protein: CASSERDRRNTIYF. CDR3 coding DNA: TGTGCCAGCAGTGAGAGGGACCGACGAAACACCATATATTTT.

This clone has a handful of counts. A junction end diverges from the germline sequence, so it may reflect a read error. The chain couples TRBV4-1 to TRBJ2-5; 12 bases align to TRBD2. Per germline, CDR1 MGHRA and CDR2 YSYEKL. The CDR3 runs 14 residues. CDR3 protein: CASSQDRLAGDLHF. In nucleotides, the CDR3 is TGCGCCAGCAGCCAAGATAGACTAGCGGGGGATTTGCACTTC.

This clone was recorded only once. The V call is TRBV4-2, the J call TRBJ2-5, with D maybe TRBD1 (5 bases). Germline V gene sequence: CDR1 LGHNA, CDR2 YNFKEQ. V was trimmed by 6 bases and J by 4 bases, leaving 21 bases between them. This CDR3 spans 16 amino acids. The CDR3 bases are TGTGCCAGCAGGGAAGGAGCAGGGTCGGGTATAGAGACCCAGTACTTC. This translates into CASREGAGSGIETQYF.

There are a few counts of this clone. The chain links TRBV12-3 or TRBV12-4 to TRBJ1-2; no reliable D call. Trimming left V 9 bases short and J 2 bases short, with 13 bases between. This CDR3 comprises 13 residues. CDR3 region: CASRRDVNYGYTF. The CDR3 region has the DNA TGTGCCAGTCGTCGGGATGTCAACTATGGCTACACCTTC.

The chain carries TRBV28 and TRBJ2-5, with 7 positions matching TRBD1. Trimming cost V 3 bases and J 5 bases; bases outside gene matches: 9. Germline V gene lookup returns CDR1 MDHEN and CDR2 SYDVKM. The CDR3 covers 15 residues. In DNA, the CDR3 is TGTGCCAGCAGTTTCTTGTCAGGGGGTGCCGAGACCCAGTACTTC. Protein: CASSFLSGGAETQYF.

The chain has TRBV6-5 and TRBJ2-5; TRBD1 matches 7 bases. Germline V gene lookup returns CDR1 MNHEY and CDR2 SVGAGI. This CDR3 has 15 residues. The trim removed 5 bases at V and 5 bases at J, leaving 11 bases unmatched. The CDR3 bases are TGTGCCAGCAGTCAGAGACAGGGCGCATTGGAGACCCAGTACTTC. Translated, it gives CASSQRQGALETQYF.

This sequence joins TRBV11-2 and TRBJ2-7; D gene unclear. Per the germline V gene, CDR1 is SGHAT and CDR2 is FQNNGV. This CDR3 region has 13 residues. V gave up 3 bases and J gave up 3 bases, with 9 bases separating them. The CDR3 loop reads CASSFAGHYEQYF. The CDR3 DNA reads TGTGCCAGCAGCTTCGCCGGCCACTACGAGCAGTACTTC.

Comments on this clone: Other DNA sequences from this sample encode an identical CDR3 as well. The chain employs TRBV7-2 and TRBJ1-1; the D is unclear. CDR3 size: 13 residues. V was pared by 5 bases and J by 3 bases, with 10 bases between. Germline values: CDR1 SGHTA, CDR2 FQGNSA. CDR3 in amino acids: CASSPDRDTEAFF. DNA of the CDR3: TGTGCCAGCAGCCCGGACCGGGACACTGAAGCTTTCTTT.

The chain carries TRBV6-2 or TRBV6-3 and TRBJ2-7; the match to TRBD1 covers 8 bases. Losses at the gene ends were 6 bases for V and 4 bases for J; bases not matched to a gene: 8. The length of the CDR3 is 14 residues. CDR1 and CDR2 (germline): MNHEY, SVGEGT. The CDR3 reads CASSRQGQSYEQYF. The CDR3 region has the DNA TGTGCCAGCAGCAGACAGGGGCAGTCGTACGAGCAGTACTTC.

V and J are TRBV5-8 and TRBJ1-1; 10 bases are shared with TRBD1. Germline assignment: CDR1 SGHTS and CDR2 YDEGEE. The V segment lost 5 bases and the J segment 4 bases; nucleotides outside the gene matches: 5. The CDR3 runs to 14 residues. The CDR3 spells CASSLDRGLTEAFF. The CDR3 bases are TGTGCCAGCAGTCTTGACAGGGGGCTCACTGAAGCTTTCTTT.

This chain uses TRBV5-6 with TRBJ1-4, with 7 bases matching TRBD1. Germline values: CDR1 SGHDT, CDR2 YYEEEE. Trimming took 4 bases from V and 1 from J; bases not matched to a gene: 4. The CDR3 covers 15 residues. The CDR3: CASSVSGGTNEKLFF. The CDR3 DNA reads as TGTGCCAGCAGCGTTTCAGGGGGAACTAATGAAAAACTGTTTTTT.

The rearrangement uses TRBV9 and TRBJ2-5; D may match TRBD1 or TRBD2 (5 bases each). With 3 bases removed from V and 0 bases from J, the gap between germline ends came to 27 bases. Germline V CDR1 and CDR2: SGDLS, YYNGEE. The CDR3 spans 20 residues. The CDR3 loop is CASSGEDTPPRGVYQETQYF. The CDR3 nucleotides read TGTGCCAGCAGCGGCGAAGACACTCCACCACGAGGGGTGTACCAAGAGACCCAGTACTTC.

The chain is built from TRBV5-4 and TRBJ2-7; D is possibly TRBD1 (5 bases). Between the trimmed V and J ends, which lost 0 bases and 4 bases, there was a span of 17 bases. This CDR3 spans 16 amino acids. CDR1 and CDR2 from the germline V gene are SGHNT and YYREEE (reference sequence). CDR3 amino acids: CASSLAGRGEGYEQYF. DNA of the CDR3: TGTGCCAGCAGCTTGGCCGGAAGGGGCGAAGGGTACGAGCAGTACTTC.

V and J are TRBV13 and TRBJ2-2, with 8 bases that match TRBD2. CDR1 is PRHDT and CDR2 is FYEKMQ in the germline V gene (reference sequence). There are 14 residues in the CDR3. The trim removed 8 bases at V and 7 bases at J, leaving 9 bases unmatched. CDR3 in amino acids: CASGTRSRGGELFF. The CDR3 DNA reads TGTGCCAGCGGGACTAGGTCTCGGGGCGGGGAGCTGTTTTTT.

The chain employs TRBV5-1 and TRBJ2-3, with a possible D match to TRBD1 (6 bases). The ends were cut back, 4 bases at V and 0 bases at J, with 9 bases in the middle. The CDR3 has 14 residues. CDR1 SGHRS and CDR2 YFSETQ come from the germline V gene. The CDR3 reads CASSKDSSTDTQYF. CDR3 DNA: TGCGCCAGCAGCAAGGACAGTAGCACAGATACGCAGTATTTT.

The chain combines TRBV12-3 or TRBV12-4 with TRBJ2-2; D is undetermined. The CDR3 sequence is 12 residues long. V was pared by 9 bases and J by 3 bases, with 8 bases between. The CDR3 region is CASTSDTGELFF. For the CDR3, the DNA is TGTGCCAGTACGTCGGACACCGGGGAGCTGTTTTTT.

V is TRBV5-1 and J is TRBJ2-1; 7 bases align to TRBD1. Trimming removed 0 bases from V and 6 bases from J; junction bases left unmatched: 6. CDR3 size: 15 residues. Germline lookup yields CDR1 SGHRS and CDR2 YFSETQ. The CDR3: CASSLVSRGINEQFF. The CDR3 DNA follows: TGCGCCAGCAGCTTGGTGAGCAGGGGGATCAATGAGCAGTTCTTC.

V and J are TRBV6-6 and TRBJ1-4; 7 bases agree with TRBD1. CDR1 and CDR2 from the germline V gene are MNHNY and SVGAGI (reference sequence). The CDR3 has 14 residues. Trimming took 6 bases from V and 7 from J; bases not matched to a gene: 8. CDR3 region: CASSLTGVGEKLFF. The CDR3 DNA is TGTGCCAGCAGCCTCACAGGGGTGGGTGAAAAACTGTTTTTT.

This chain links TRBV5-1 with TRBJ2-2, with TRBD2 matching 15 bases. CDR3 size: 15 residues. V gave up 6 bases and J gave up 7 bases; unmatched junction bases: 4. Germline V gives CDR1 SGHRS, CDR2 YFSETQ. The CDR3 here is CASTGTSGRNGELFF. For the CDR3, the DNA is TGCGCCAGCACCGGGACTAGCGGGAGGAACGGGGAGCTGTTTTTT. Full variable domain (missing parts from reference TRBV5-1 and TRBJ2-2): KAGVTQTPRYLIKTRGQQVTLSCSPISGHRSVSWYQQTPGQGLQFLFEYFSETQRNKGNFPGRFSGRQFSNSRSEMNVSTLELGDSALYLCASTGTSGRNGELFFGEGSRLTVL.

The rearrangement joins TRBV7-9 to TRBJ2-7; TRBD1 agrees at 10 bases. Trimming cost V 4 bases and J 3 bases; bases outside gene matches: 3. The CDR3 has 14 residues. Germline CDR1 reads SEHNR; CDR2 reads FQNEAQ (reference sequence). Here the CDR3 reads CASSWGDRGYEQYF. CDR3 in DNA: TGTGCCAGCAGCTGGGGGGACAGGGGCTACGAGCAGTACTTC.

The chain recombines TRBV18 with TRBJ2-1; 15 positions match TRBD2. CDR3 length: 19 amino acids. Germline V lookup: CDR1 KGHSH, CDR2 LQKENI. Trimming cost V 0 bases and J 0 bases; bases outside gene matches: 3. The CDR3 DNA follows: TGTGCCAGCTCACCACCGGGACTAGCGGGAGGAAGCTCCTACAATGAGCAGTTCTTC. This gives the protein CASSPPGLAGGSSYNEQFF.

The chain joins TRBV18 to TRBJ2-6; D is unclear. This CDR3 is 16 amino acids long. V was cut by 2 bases and J by 1 base, with 9 bases left in between. CDR1 and CDR2 (germline): KGHSH, LQKENI. CDR3: CASSPGVLSGANVLTF. For the CDR3, the DNA is TGTGCCAGCTCACCAGGGGTCCTATCTGGGGCCAACGTCCTGACTTTC.

J is TRBJ2-7 and V is TRBV10-3, with 9 bases matching TRBD2. CDR1 ENHRY and CDR2 SYGVKD come from the germline V gene. This CDR3 is built from 14 residues. With V trimmed by 11 bases and J by 1 base, 9 bases remained unmatched. CDR3 nucleotides: TGTGCCGCCTCTCTCCTAGCGGGATCCTACGAGCAGTACTTC. It is translated as CAASLLAGSYEQYF.

The CDR3 sequence is CAISEGGTGTWDEQFF. The CDR3 nucleotides are TGTGCCATCAGTGAAGGGGGTACAGGGACTTGGGATGAGCAGTTCTTC. This sequence joins TRBV10-3 and TRBJ2-1; D possibly matches TRBD1 or TRBD2 (6 bases each). The CDR3 length is 16 residues. V was trimmed by 3 bases and J by 8 bases, leaving 20 bases between them. Germline-derived CDR1 and CDR2 are ENHRY and SYGVKD.

The chain couples TRBV5-8 to TRBJ2-7; 7 bases line up with TRBD1. Germline trimming cut 5 bases from V and 2 bases from J; bases unmatched to any gene: 4. CDR3 size: 13 residues. Germline CDR1 reads SGHTS; CDR2 reads YDEGEE. CDR3 sequence (DNA): TGTGCCAGCAGGGCTGGACAGGCCTACGAGCAGTACTTC. Its translation is CASRAGQAYEQYF.

V gene TRBV4-2 combines with J gene TRBJ2-2; TRBD2 is a possible D gene (6 bases). Trimming cost V 1 base and J 6 bases, with 12 bases left between them. CDR1 and CDR2 from the germline V gene are LGHNA and YNFKEQ. The CDR3 totals 15 residues. CDR3 loop: CASSQAGVSSGELFF. CDR3 nucleotides: TGTGCCAGCAGCCAAGCGGGGGTTTCCTCCGGGGAGCTGTTTTTT.